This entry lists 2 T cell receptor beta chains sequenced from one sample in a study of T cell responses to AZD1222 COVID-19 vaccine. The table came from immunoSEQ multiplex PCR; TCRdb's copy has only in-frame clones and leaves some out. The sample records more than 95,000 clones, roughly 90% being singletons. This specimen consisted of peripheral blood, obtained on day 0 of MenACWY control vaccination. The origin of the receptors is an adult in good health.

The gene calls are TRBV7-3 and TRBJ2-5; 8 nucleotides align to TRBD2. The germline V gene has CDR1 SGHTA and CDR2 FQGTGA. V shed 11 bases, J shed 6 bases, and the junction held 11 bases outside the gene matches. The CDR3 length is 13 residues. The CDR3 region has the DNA TGTGCCGCCCGGGAGGGCCTTTCGAAGACCCAGTACTTC. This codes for CAAREGLSKTQYF.

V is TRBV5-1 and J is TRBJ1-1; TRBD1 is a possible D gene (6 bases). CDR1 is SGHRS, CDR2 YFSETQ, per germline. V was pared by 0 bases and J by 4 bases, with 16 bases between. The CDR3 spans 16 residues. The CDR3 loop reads CASSLVGLVRGTEAFF. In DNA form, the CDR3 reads TGCGCCAGCAGCTTGGTTGGTTTGGTCAGGGGCACTGAAGCTTTCTTT.